What follows are 13 T cell receptor beta chains derived from one specimen sequenced in a study of T-cell memory formation after mild COVID-19. MiXCR, applied by TCRdb to the 5' RACE reads, yields one record per CDR3 protein. The data contain about 430,000 distinct CDR3 sequences, 20% to 25% of them singletons. Sequenced material: PBMCs or a T cell subset sorted from them (not recorded which). The origin of the receptors is an adult woman who had mild COVID-19 (a few samples of this study predate the infection). Cell type and time point are not known.

In this sample, this clonotype turned up a few times. The rearrangement uses TRBV2 and TRBJ2-7; D unclear. Germline CDR1 SNHLY, CDR2 FYNNEI. V lost 6 bases and J lost 0, with 12 bases in between. There are 14 residues in the CDR3. CDR3 coding DNA: TGTGCCAGCAGGGACCCAGTAAACTCCTACGAGCAGTACTTC. This gives the protein CASRDPVNSYEQYF.

The V call is TRBV20-1, the J call TRBJ1-2; 8 bases agree with TRBD1. The CDR3 is 14 amino acids. With 5 bases clipped from V and 2 bases from J, the junction kept 7 bases outside the gene matches. Per the germline V gene, CDR1 is DFQATT and CDR2 is SNEGSKA (reference sequence). The CDR3, as DNA: TGCAGTGCTTACGGACAGGGACCCAACTATGGCTACACCTTC. Protein sequence: CSAYGQGPNYGYTF.

In this sample, this clonotype turned up a few times. J is TRBJ2-5 and V is TRBV20-1; D possibly corresponds to TRBD2 (6 bases). CDR3 length equals 13 residues. The V end was cut by 3 bases, the J end by 0 bases, with 8 bases between. Per the germline V gene, CDR1 is DFQATT and CDR2 is SNEGSKA (reference sequence). The CDR3 sequence is CSASGGHQETQYF. The DNA of the CDR3 is TGCAGTGCTAGCGGGGGACACCAAGAGACCCAGTACTTC.

V usage is TRBV7-6 and J usage is TRBJ2-7; maybe TRBD1 (5 bases). The germline gives CDR1 SGHVS, CDR2 FNYEAQ. Deletions cut 4 bases from V and 1 base from J, with 14 bases between. This CDR3 spans 15 amino acids. The CDR3 sequence: CASSSLYRQSYEQYF. Here the CDR3 DNA reads TGTGCCAGCAGCTCGCTTTACCGACAGTCCTACGAGCAGTACTTC.

This clonotype was counted between two and nine times. The chain joins TRBV7-6 to TRBJ2-1, with 8 positions matching TRBD2. CDR3 length equals 13 residues. Germline loops: CDR1 SGHVS, CDR2 FNYEAQ. J was trimmed by 6 bases and V by 5 bases; bases with no gene match: 3. In nucleotides, the CDR3 is TGTGCCAGCAGCCCAACTAGCGGCAATGAGCAGTTCTTC. Its translation: CASSPTSGNEQFF.

The sample holds a few counts of this clonotype. The J gene is TRBJ2-7, the V gene TRBV20-1; 7 bases are a match to TRBD2. Germline V gives CDR1 DFQATT, CDR2 SNEGSKA (reference sequence). The CDR3 is 15 residues long. Germline trimming cut 7 bases from V and 2 bases from J; bases unmatched to any gene: 14. The CDR3: CSVQAGFSSPYEQYF. CDR3 DNA sequence: TGCAGTGTACAAGCGGGATTTTCGTCTCCCTACGAGCAGTACTTC.

The rearrangement joins TRBV30 to TRBJ2-3; D is undetermined. CDR1 and CDR2 (germline): GTSNPN, SVGIG (reference sequence). V lost 0 bases and J lost 2, with 12 bases in between. The CDR3 totals 15 residues. CDR3 residues: CAWSVLARHTDTQYF. The CDR3 DNA is TGTGCCTGGAGTGTATTGGCCCGACACACAGATACGCAGTATTTT.

This rearrangement joins TRBV24-1 to TRBJ1-1; D is unresolved. CDR1 and CDR2 (germline): KGHDR, SFDVKD. This CDR3 is 13 amino acids long. Between the trimmed V and J ends, which lost 4 bases and 8 bases, there was a span of 13 bases. The CDR3: CATSDPPGGEAFF. The CDR3 DNA reads as TGTGCCACCAGTGACCCCCCCGGAGGGGAAGCTTTCTTT.

This clonotype was detected a few times. The chain has TRBV7-2 and TRBJ2-7; TRBD1 is a possible D gene (7 bases). This CDR3 spans 13 amino acids. The germline V gene has CDR1 SGHTA and CDR2 FQGNSA. V lost 7 bases, J lost 3 bases, and 13 bases lay in between. The CDR3, as DNA: TGTGCCAGCACCGAGCAGGGGGGCTACGAGCAGTACTTC. The encoded protein is CASTEQGGYEQYF.

This clonotype has only a few counts. The rearrangement joins TRBV20-1 to TRBJ2-7; unclear D gene. CDR3 length: 14 amino acids. Trimming shortened V by 0 bases and J by 3 bases, and 12 bases separated the two germline ends. The germline gives CDR1 DFQATT, CDR2 SNEGSKA (reference sequence). The CDR3 spells CSARDTGPLYEQYF. Here the CDR3 DNA reads TGCAGTGCTAGAGATACCGGACCACTCTACGAGCAGTACTTC.

V is TRBV10-3 and J is TRBJ1-1; the D gene is possibly TRBD1 (6 bases). The V and J ends lost 6 bases and 0 bases respectively, with 14 bases between them. The CDR3 has 15 residues. Germline V gives CDR1 ENHRY, CDR2 SYGVKD. The CDR3 DNA sequence: TGTGCCATCAGCTCCGGGACAAGCATGAACACTGAAGCTTTCTTT. Protein: CAISSGTSMNTEAFF.

This clonotype was seen a handful of times. The chain carries TRBV4-1 and TRBJ1-2; D may be TRBD1 (5 bases). This CDR3 has 20 amino acids. The germline CDR1 and CDR2 sequences are MGHRA and YSYEKL. The ends were cut back, 2 bases at V and 7 bases at J, with 32 bases in the middle. The DNA for the CDR3 is TGCGCCAGCAGCCAACATAGGCTCCAGGGAAGCGCCCGGCTTTCCCCTGGCTACACCTTC. Residues: CASSQHRLQGSARLSPGYTF.

This clonotype has a handful of counts. The chain employs TRBV5-1 and TRBJ2-7; D remains ambiguous. Trimming took off 6 bases at V and 2 bases at J, with 15 bases between the two ends. The CDR3 runs to 14 residues. Looked up from germline, CDR1 is SGHRS and CDR2 is YFSETQ. The CDR3 region is CASKSPNRPYEQYF. The DNA for the CDR3 is TGCGCCAGCAAAAGCCCCAATCGGCCCTACGAGCAGTACTTC.